This T cell receptor beta chain derives from a study of blood T cell repertoires in COVID-19. This CDR3 is built from 13 residues. J gave up 10 bases and V 4 bases, and 4 bases lay outside the gene matches. CDR1 is SEHNR, CDR2 FQNEAQ, per germline (reference sequence). Clones were sequenced by immunoSEQ multiplex PCR, and TCRdb holds only the in-frame ones, with some missing. The profile shows 30,000 or so clones, approximately 72% of them singletons. The sequenced material came from peripheral blood. This TCR came from a man at least 80 years old with acute or convalescent COVID-19. This rearrangement joins TRBV7-9 to TRBJ1-6; 7 positions match TRBD1. CDR3 DNA: TGTGCCAGCAGCTCTCAGGGGGGATCACCCCTCCACTTT. Translation: CASSSQGGSPLHF.